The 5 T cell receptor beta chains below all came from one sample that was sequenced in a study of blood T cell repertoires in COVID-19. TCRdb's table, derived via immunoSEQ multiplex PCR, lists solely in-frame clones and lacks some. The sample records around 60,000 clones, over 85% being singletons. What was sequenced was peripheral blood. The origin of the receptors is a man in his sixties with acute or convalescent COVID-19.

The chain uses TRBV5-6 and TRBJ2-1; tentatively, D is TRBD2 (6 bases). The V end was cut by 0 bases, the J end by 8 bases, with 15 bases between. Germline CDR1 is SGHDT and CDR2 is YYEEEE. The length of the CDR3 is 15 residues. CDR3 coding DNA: TGTGCCAGCAGCTTGGTGCGGGGTAGTAGGTATGAGCAGTTCTTC. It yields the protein CASSLVRGSRYEQFF.

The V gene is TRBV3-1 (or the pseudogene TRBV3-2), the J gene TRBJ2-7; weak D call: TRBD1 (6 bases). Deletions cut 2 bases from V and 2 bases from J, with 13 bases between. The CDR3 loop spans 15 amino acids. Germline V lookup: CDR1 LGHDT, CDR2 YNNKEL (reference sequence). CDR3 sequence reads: CASSQRGGAPYEQYF. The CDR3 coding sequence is TGTGCCAGCAGCCAACGTGGGGGCGCACCCTACGAGCAGTACTTC.

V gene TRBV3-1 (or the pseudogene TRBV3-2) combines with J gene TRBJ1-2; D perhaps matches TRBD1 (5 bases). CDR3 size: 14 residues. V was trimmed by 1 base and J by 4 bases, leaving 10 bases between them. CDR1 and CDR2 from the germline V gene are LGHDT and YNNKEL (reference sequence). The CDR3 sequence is CASSQGTIAYGYTF. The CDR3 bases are TGTGCCAGCAGCCAAGGGACAATCGCCTATGGCTACACCTTC.

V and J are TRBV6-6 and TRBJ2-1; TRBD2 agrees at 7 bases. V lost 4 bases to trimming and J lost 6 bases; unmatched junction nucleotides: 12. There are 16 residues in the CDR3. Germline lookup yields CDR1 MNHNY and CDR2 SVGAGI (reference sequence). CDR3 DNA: TGTGCCAGCAGTTTTCGCCGGGACTACGAATTCAATGAGCAGTTCTTC. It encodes CASSFRRDYEFNEQFF.

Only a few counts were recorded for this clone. The CDR3 region has the DNA TGTGCCAGCAGCCCATTGCGAACCGGGGAGCTGTTTTTT. This translates into CASSPLRTGELFF. This sequence joins TRBV2 and TRBJ2-2, with D unresolved. Germline V gene sequence: CDR1 SNHLY, CDR2 FYNNEI. CDR3 length equals 13 residues. Trimming cost V 6 bases and J 5 bases, with 10 bases left between them. The full variable domain, rest sourced from reference TRBV2 and TRBJ2-2, is EPEVTQTPSHQVTQMGQEVILRCVPISNHLYFYWYRQILGQKVEFLVSFYNNEISEKSEIFDDQFSVERPDGSNFTLKIRSTKLEDSAMYFCASSPLRTGELFFGEGSRLTVL.